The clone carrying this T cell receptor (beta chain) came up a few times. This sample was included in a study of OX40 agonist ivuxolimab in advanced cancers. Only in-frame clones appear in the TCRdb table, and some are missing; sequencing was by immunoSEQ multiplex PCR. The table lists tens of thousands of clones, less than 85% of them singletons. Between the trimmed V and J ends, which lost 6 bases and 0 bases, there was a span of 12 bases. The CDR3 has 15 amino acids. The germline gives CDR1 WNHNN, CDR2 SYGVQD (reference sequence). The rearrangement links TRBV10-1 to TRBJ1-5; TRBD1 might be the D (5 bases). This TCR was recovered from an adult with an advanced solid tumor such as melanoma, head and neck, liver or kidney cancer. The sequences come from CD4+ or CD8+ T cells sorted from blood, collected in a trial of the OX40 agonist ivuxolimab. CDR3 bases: TGCGCCAGCAGGACAGAGAGATATAGCAATCAGCCCCAGCATTTT. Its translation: CASRTERYSNQPQHF.